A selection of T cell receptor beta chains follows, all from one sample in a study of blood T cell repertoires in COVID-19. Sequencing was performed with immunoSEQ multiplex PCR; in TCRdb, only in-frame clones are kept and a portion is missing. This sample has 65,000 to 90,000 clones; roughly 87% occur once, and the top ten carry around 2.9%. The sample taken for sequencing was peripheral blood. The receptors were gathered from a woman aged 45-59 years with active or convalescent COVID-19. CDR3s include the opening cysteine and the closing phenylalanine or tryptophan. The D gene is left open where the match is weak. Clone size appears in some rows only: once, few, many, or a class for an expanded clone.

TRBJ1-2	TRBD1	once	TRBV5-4	CASSQQWTGGNGYTF	TGTGCCAGCAGCCAGCAGTGGACAGGGGGCAATGGCTACACCTTC
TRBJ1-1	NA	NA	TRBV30	CAWSRQSPNTEAFF	TGTGCCTGGTCAAGACAGAGCCCAAACACTGAAGCTTTCTTT
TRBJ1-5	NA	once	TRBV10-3	CAIRIDSNQPQHF	TGTGCCATCAGGATAGATAGCAATCAGCCCCAGCATTTT
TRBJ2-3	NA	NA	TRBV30	CAWSVTADTQYF	TGTGCCTGGAGTGTAACGGCAGATACGCAGTATTTT
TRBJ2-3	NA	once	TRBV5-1	CASSLGATHSTDTQYF	TGCGCCAGCAGCTTGGGGGCTACCCACTCCACAGATACGCAGTATTTT
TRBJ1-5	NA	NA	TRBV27	CASSPGNAYSNQPQHF	TGTGCCAGCAGTCCGGGGAACGCTTATAGCAATCAGCCCCAGCATTTT
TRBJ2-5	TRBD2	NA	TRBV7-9	CASSPSRTTGGKTQYF	TGTGCCAGCAGCCCGAGCAGGACCACGGGGGGGAAGACCCAGTACTTC
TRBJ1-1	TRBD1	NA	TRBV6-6	CASSYGTANTEAFF	TGTGCCAGCAGTTACGGGACAGCGAACACTGAAGCTTTCTTT
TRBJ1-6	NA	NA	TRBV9	CASSVSGINSPLHF	TGTGCCAGCAGCGTATCAGGGATAAATTCACCCCTCCACTTT
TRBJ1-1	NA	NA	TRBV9	CASSVGQGNLNTEAFF	TGTGCCAGCAGCGTCGGGCAGGGCAACTTGAACACTGAAGCTTTCTTT
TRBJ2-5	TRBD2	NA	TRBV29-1	CSVVAPTSGETQYF	TGCAGCGTTGTGGCCCCGACTAGCGGAGAGACCCAGTACTTC
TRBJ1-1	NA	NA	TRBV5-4	CASSLAGRVREAFF	TGTGCCAGCAGCTTGGCGGGCAGGGTTCGAGAAGCTTTCTTT
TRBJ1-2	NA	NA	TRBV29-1	CSVYKTGQSGYGYTF	TGCAGCGTCTATAAGACAGGTCAAAGCGGCTATGGCTACACCTTC
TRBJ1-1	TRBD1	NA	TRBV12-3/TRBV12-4	CASSLGGGTEAFF	TGTGCCAGCAGTCTAGGGGGCGGCACTGAAGCTTTCTTT
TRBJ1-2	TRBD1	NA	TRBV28	CASRVPGGSGYTF	TGTGCCAGCAGAGTGCCAGGGGGAAGTGGCTACACCTTC
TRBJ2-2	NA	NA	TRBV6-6	CASRTGTGGLQRELFF	TGTGCCAGCAGAACCGGGACTGGGGGGTTGCAGCGGGAGCTGTTTTTT
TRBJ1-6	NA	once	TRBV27	CASSGGGRNSPLHF	TGTGCCAGTTCCGGGGGAGGTAGGAATTCACCCCTCCACTTT
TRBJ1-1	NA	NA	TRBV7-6	CASSLGPGPMNTEAFF	TGTGCCAGCAGCTTAGGCCCAGGGCCCATGAACACTGAAGCTTTCTTT
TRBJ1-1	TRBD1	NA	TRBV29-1	CSVRQGLGTEAFF	TGCAGCGTCAGACAGGGGTTAGGCACTGAAGCTTTCTTT